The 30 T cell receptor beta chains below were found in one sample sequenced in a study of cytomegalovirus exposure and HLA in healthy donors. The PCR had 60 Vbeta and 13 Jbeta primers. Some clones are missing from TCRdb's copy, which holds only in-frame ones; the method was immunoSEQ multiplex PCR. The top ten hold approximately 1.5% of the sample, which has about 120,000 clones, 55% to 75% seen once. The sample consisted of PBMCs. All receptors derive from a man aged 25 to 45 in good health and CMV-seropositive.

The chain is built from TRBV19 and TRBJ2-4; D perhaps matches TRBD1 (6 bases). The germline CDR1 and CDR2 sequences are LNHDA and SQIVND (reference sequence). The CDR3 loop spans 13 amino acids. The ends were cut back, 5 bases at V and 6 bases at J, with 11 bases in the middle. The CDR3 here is CASSGQYRNIQYF. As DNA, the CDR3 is TGTGCCAGTAGTGGACAGTACAGAAACATTCAGTACTTC.

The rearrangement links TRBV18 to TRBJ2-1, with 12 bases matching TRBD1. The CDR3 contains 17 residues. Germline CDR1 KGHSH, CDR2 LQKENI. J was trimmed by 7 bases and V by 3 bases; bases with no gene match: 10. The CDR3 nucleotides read TGTGCCAGCTCACCGAGAATCCGGGACAGGGGGCTGAATGAGCAGTTCTTC. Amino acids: CASSPRIRDRGLNEQFF.

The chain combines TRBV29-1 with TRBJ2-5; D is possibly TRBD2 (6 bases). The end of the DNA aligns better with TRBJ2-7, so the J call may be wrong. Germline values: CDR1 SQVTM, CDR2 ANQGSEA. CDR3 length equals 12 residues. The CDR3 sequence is CSVEGLAYEQYF. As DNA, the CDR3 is TGCAGCGTTGAGGGACTGGCCTACGAGCAGTACTTC.

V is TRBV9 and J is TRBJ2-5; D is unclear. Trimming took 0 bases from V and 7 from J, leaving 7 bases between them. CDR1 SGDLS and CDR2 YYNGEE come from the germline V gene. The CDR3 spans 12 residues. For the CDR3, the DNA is TGTGCCAGCAGCGTAGAATCAGGGACCCAGTACTTC. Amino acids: CASSVESGTQYF.

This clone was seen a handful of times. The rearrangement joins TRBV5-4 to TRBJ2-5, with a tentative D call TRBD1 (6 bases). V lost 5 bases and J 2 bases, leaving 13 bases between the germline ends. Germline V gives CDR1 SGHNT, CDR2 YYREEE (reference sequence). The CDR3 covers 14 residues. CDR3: CASSRDTTQETQYF. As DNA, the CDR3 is TGTGCCAGCAGTAGGGACACCACGCAAGAGACCCAGTACTTC.

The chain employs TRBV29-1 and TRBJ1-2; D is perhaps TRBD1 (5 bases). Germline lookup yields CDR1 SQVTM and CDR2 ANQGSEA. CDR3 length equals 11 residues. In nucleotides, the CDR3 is TGCAGTGGGGTCAGGGCGGATGGCTACACCTTC. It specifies CSGVRADGYTF.

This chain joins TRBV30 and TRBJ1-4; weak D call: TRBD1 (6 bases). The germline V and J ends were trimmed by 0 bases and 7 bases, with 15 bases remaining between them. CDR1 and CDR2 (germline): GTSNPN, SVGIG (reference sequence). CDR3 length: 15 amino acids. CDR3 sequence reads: CAWSVRGRGGEKLFF. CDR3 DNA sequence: TGTGCCTGGAGTGTACGAGGCAGGGGTGGTGAAAAACTGTTTTTT.

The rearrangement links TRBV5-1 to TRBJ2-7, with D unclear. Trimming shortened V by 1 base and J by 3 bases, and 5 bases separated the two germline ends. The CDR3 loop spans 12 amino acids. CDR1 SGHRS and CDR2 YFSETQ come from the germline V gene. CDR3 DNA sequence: TGCGCCAGCAGCTTGACAGTCTACGAGCAGTACTTC. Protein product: CASSLTVYEQYF.

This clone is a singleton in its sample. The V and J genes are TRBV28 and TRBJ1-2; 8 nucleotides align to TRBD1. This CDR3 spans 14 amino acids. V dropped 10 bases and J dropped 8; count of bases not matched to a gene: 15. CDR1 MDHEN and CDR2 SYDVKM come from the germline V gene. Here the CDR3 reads CATVTQGASGGYTF. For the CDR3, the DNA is TGTGCCACCGTAACCCAGGGGGCATCTGGAGGCTACACCTTC.

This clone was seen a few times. The CDR3: CASTKSGASVDNEQFF. CDR3 in DNA: TGTGCCAGCACCAAAAGCGGGGCTAGCGTTGACAATGAGCAGTTCTTC. This chain joins TRBV7-9 and TRBJ2-1, with 7 bases identical to TRBD2. V lost 7 bases and J lost 5; bases outside the gene matches: 14. The germline V gene has CDR1 SEHNR and CDR2 FQNEAQ (reference sequence). The CDR3 consists of 16 residues.

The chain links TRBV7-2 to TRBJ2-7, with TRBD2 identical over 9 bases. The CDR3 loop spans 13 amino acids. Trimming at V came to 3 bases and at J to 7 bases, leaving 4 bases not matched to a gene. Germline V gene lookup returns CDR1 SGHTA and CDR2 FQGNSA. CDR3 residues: CASSFSGSGEQYF. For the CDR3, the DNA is TGTGCCAGCAGCTTTAGCGGGAGTGGAGAGCAGTACTTC.

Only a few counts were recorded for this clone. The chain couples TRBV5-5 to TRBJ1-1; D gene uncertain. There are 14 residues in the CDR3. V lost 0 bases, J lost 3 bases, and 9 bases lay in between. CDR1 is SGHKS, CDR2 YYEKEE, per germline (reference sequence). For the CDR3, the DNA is TGTGCCAGCAGCTTGGTGGCCAGTTACACTGAAGCTTTCTTT. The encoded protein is CASSLVASYTEAFF.

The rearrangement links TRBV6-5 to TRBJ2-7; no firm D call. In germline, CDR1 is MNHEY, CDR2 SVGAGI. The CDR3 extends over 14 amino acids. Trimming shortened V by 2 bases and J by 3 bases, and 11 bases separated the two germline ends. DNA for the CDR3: TGTGCCAGCAGTTACGACGGCAGGTTCTACGAGCAGTACTTC. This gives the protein CASSYDGRFYEQYF.

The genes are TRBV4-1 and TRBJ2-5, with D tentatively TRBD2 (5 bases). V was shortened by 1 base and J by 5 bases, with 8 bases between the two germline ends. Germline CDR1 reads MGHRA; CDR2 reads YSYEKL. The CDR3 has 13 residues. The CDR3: CASSQGLYETQYF. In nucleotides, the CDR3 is TGCGCCAGCAGCCAAGGACTATATGAGACCCAGTACTTC.

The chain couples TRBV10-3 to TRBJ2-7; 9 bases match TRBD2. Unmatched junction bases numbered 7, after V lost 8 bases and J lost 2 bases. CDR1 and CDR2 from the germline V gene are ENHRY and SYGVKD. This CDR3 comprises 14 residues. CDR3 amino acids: CAIGTSGLTYEQYF. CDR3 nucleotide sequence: TGTGCCATCGGAACTAGCGGGCTGACCTACGAGCAGTACTTC.

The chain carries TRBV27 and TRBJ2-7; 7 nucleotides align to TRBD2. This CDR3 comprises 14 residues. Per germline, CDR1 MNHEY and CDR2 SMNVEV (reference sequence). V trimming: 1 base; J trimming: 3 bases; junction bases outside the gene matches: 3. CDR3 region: CASSLYGRSYEQYF. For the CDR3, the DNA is TGTGCCAGCAGTTTATACGGGAGGAGCTACGAGCAGTACTTC.

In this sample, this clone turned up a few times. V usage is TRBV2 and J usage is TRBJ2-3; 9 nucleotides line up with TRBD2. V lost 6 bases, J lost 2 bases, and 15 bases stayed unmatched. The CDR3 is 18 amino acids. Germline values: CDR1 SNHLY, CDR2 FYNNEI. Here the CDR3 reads CASREIAGEWFFTDTQYF. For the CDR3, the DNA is TGTGCCAGCAGGGAGATAGCGGGAGAATGGTTTTTCACAGATACGCAGTATTTT.

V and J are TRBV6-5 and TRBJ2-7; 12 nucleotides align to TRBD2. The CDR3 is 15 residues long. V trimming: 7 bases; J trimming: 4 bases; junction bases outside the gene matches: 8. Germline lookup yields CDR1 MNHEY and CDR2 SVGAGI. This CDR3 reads CASTDPTSGRYEQYF. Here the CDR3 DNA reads TGTGCCAGCACTGACCCGACTAGCGGGAGATACGAGCAGTACTTC.

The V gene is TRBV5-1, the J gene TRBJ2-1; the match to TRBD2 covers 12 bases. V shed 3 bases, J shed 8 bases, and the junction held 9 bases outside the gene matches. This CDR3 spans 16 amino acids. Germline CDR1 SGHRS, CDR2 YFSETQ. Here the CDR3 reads CASSYLAGGPKDEQFF. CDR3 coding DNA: TGCGCCAGCAGCTACCTAGCGGGAGGGCCAAAGGATGAGCAGTTCTTC.

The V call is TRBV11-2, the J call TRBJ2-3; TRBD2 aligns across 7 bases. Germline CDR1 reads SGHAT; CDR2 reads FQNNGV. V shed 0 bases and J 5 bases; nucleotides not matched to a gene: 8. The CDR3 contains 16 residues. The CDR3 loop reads CASSLDGPGGGDTQYF. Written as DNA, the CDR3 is TGTGCCAGCAGCTTAGATGGCCCTGGGGGGGGAGATACGCAGTATTTT.

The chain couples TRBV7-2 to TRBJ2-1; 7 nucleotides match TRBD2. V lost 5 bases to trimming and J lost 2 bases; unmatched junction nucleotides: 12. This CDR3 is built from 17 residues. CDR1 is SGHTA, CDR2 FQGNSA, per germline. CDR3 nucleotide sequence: TGTGCCAGCAGCCCCGTGGTCCCGGGACTACCCTACAATGAGCAGTTCTTC. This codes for CASSPVVPGLPYNEQFF.

The DNA for the CDR3 is TGTGCCAGCAGTGAAAGAAGGGAGCAGCCCCAGCATTTT. Its translation: CASSERREQPQHF. This chain joins TRBV6-1 and TRBJ1-5; no reliable D call. Trimming left V 2 bases short and J 7 bases short, with 9 bases between. The germline V gene has CDR1 MNHNS and CDR2 SASEGT. This CDR3 spans 13 amino acids.

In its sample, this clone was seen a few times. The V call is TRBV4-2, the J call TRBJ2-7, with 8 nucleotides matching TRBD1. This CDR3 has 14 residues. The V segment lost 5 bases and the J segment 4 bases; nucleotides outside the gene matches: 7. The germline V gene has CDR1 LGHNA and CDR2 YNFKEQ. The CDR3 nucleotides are TGTGCCAGCAGCTTCGGACAGGGCGAGTACGAGCAGTACTTC. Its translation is CASSFGQGEYEQYF.

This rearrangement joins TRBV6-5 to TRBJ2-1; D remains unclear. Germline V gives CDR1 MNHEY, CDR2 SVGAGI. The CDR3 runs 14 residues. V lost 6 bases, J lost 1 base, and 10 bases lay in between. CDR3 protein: CASSPWASYNEQFF. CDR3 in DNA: TGTGCCAGCAGCCCGTGGGCTTCCTACAATGAGCAGTTCTTC.

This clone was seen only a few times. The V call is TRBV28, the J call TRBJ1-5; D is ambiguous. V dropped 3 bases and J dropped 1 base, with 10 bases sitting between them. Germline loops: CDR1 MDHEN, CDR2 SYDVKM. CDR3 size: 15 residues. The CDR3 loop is CASSFVGVSNQPQHF. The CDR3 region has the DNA TGTGCCAGCAGTTTTGTCGGGGTCAGCAATCAGCCCCAGCATTTT.

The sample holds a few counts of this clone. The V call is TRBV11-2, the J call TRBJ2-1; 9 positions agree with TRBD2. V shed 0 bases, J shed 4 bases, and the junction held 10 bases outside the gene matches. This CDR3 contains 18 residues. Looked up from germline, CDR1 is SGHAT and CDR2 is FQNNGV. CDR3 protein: CASSLDSGLAGFYNEQFF. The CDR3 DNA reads TGTGCCAGCAGCTTAGATTCAGGTCTAGCGGGATTTTACAATGAGCAGTTCTTC.

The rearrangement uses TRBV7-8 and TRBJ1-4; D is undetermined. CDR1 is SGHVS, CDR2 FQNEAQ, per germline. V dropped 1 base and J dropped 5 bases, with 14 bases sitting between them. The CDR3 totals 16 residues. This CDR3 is CASSLVRVPRNEKLFF. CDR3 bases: TGTGCCAGCAGCTTAGTTCGGGTTCCAAGGAATGAAAAACTGTTTTTT. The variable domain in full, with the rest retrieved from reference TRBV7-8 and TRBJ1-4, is GAGVSQSPRYKVAKRGQDVALRCDPISGHVSLFWYQQALGQGPEFLTYFQNEAQLDKSGLPSDRFFAERPEGSVSTLKIQRTQQEDSAVYLCASSLVRVPRNEKLFFGSGTQLSVL.

CDR3 nucleotide sequence: TGCGCCAGCGAGGCCGGATCCCAAGAGACCCAGTACTTC. Amino acids: CASEAGSQETQYF. The chain combines TRBV10-2 with TRBJ2-5; the D is unclear. V dropped 8 bases and J dropped 1 base, with 11 bases sitting between them. The CDR3 consists of 13 residues. CDR1 and CDR2 (germline): WSHSY, SAAADI.

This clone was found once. DNA of the CDR3: TGTGCCAGCTCACCGCTCCAGGGGGCTCAGGAGACCCAGTACTTC. This gives the protein CASSPLQGAQETQYF. The chain is built from TRBV18 and TRBJ2-5; 8 bases agree with TRBD1. CDR1 is KGHSH and CDR2 is LQKENI in the germline V gene. V lost 3 bases and J lost 5; bases outside the gene matches: 8. This CDR3 is built from 15 residues.

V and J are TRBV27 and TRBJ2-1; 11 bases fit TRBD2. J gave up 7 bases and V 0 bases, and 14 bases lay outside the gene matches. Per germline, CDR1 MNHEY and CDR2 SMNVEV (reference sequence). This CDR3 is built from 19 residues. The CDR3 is CASSLSKIWGTSGPNEQFF. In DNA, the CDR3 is TGTGCCAGCAGTTTATCGAAAATCTGGGGGACTAGCGGACCAAATGAGCAGTTCTTC.